Listed below are T cell receptor beta chains from one sample, sequenced in a study of blood T cell repertoires in COVID-19. The table came from immunoSEQ multiplex PCR; TCRdb's copy has only in-frame clones and leaves some out. The profile covers approximately 160,000 clones, with roughly 84% appearing a single time and about a tenth taken by the ten largest. The sample comprised peripheral blood. These receptors came from a woman of 80 years or more with active or convalescent COVID-19. The CDR3 runs from the conserved cysteine through the conserved F or W. The D gene is left open where the match is weak. Only some rows state a clone size, as once, few, many or a class for expanded clones.

j_call: TRBJ1-4; d_call: TRBD1; cdr3_length: 16; v_call: TRBV14; clone_size: NA; cdr3_nt: TGTGCCAGCAGCCATCTAGGACAGGGAGGTAATGAAAAACTGTTTTTT; cdr3_aa: CASSHLGQGGNEKLFF
j_call: TRBJ2-5; d_call: NA; cdr3_length: 14; v_call: TRBV4-3; clone_size: NA; cdr3_nt: TGCGCCAGCAGCCAAGATTCCGGGGGAGAGACCCAGTACTTC; cdr3_aa: CASSQDSGGETQYF
j_call: TRBJ2-1; d_call: NA; cdr3_length: 13; v_call: TRBV7-7; clone_size: NA; cdr3_nt: TGTGCTAGCAGCTTAGGACTGCAACGAGAGCAGTTCTTC; cdr3_aa: CASSLGLQREQFF
j_call: TRBJ1-1; d_call: NA; cdr3_length: 11; v_call: TRBV12-3/TRBV12-4; clone_size: NA; cdr3_nt: TGTGCCAGCAGTTTAGGTCCAGAAGCTTTCTTT; cdr3_aa: CASSLGPEAFF
j_call: TRBJ2-2; d_call: NA; cdr3_length: 13; v_call: TRBV5-6; clone_size: NA; cdr3_nt: TGTGCCAGCAGCCCCCGACTCACCGGGGAGCTGTTTTTT; cdr3_aa: CASSPRLTGELFF
j_call: TRBJ1-2; d_call: NA; cdr3_length: 14; v_call: TRBV9; clone_size: NA; cdr3_nt: TGTGCCAGCAGCGTAGGTGACACCACCTATGGCTACACCTTC; cdr3_aa: CASSVGDTTYGYTF
j_call: TRBJ1-1; d_call: NA; cdr3_length: 16; v_call: TRBV6-2/TRBV6-3; clone_size: NA; cdr3_nt: TGTGCCAGCAGTTACGGCGAAGGGGGAGTTAACACTGAAGCTTTCTTT; cdr3_aa: CASSYGEGGVNTEAFF
j_call: TRBJ2-5; d_call: NA; cdr3_length: 14; v_call: TRBV5-5; clone_size: NA; cdr3_nt: TGTGCCAGCAGCAAGACAGTTTCCCAAGAGACCCAGTACTTC; cdr3_aa: CASSKTVSQETQYF
j_call: TRBJ1-2; d_call: TRBD1; cdr3_length: 13; v_call: TRBV27; clone_size: few; cdr3_nt: TGTGCCAGCAGATTGACAGGGGGATTCGGCTACACCTTC; cdr3_aa: CASRLTGGFGYTF
j_call: TRBJ1-2; d_call: TRBD1; cdr3_length: 14; v_call: TRBV19; clone_size: many; cdr3_nt: TGTGCGACAAACCGGGACAGGGGAAACTATGGCTACACCTTC; cdr3_aa: CATNRDRGNYGYTF